Sequencing of this TCR beta chain was carried out in a study of blood T cell repertoires in COVID-19. Repertoires were generated with immunoSEQ multiplex PCR, while TCRdb's copy carries only in-frame clones and drops some. The sample yields around 100,000 clones, around four fifths seen once. Deletions cut 4 bases from V and 4 bases from J, with 10 bases between. CDR3 size: 13 residues. CDR1 and CDR2 (germline): MDHEN, SYDVKM. The chain joins TRBV28 to TRBJ1-1; unclear D gene. This receptor was taken from a man aged 45-65 years with active or convalescent COVID-19. The sample comprised peripheral blood. CDR3 nucleotide sequence: TGTGCCAGCAGTTCCGCGGGTGGCACTGAAGCTTTCTTT. Protein sequence: CASSSAGGTEAFF.